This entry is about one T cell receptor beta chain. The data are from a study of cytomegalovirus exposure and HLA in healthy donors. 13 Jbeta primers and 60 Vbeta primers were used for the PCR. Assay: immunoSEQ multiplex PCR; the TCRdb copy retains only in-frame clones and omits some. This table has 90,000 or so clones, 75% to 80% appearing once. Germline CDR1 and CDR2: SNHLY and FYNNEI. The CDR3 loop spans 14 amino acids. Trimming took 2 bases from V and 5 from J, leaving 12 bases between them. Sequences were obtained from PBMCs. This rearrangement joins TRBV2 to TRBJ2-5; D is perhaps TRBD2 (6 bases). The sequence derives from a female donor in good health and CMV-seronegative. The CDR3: CASSELGGGETQYF. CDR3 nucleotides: TGTGCCAGCAGTGAACTGGGTGGGGGGGAGACCCAGTACTTC.